This passage covers 10 T cell receptor beta chains from one sample sequenced in a study of early T cells in non-severe SARS-CoV-2 infection (dated by TCRdb to the early 2020s). The library relied on 5' RACE. The data were produced on a NextSeq 500. TCRdb handled the public reads itself, with Q25 trimming in fastp and clone calling in MiXCR, and kept productive beta chains. Here each entry gathers all rows of one CDR3 protein and keeps the most common genes and DNA. The sample table lists about 80,000 distinct CDR3 sequences, over 9% of them with a count of one. 4.8% of the sample is in the top ten clones. Sequenced sample: whole blood. The receptors shown here come from an adult who was a healthcare worker with PCR-confirmed SARS-CoV-2 infection or an uninfected control (not recorded which).

The chain carries TRBV2 and TRBJ2-1, with a possible D match to TRBD2 (6 bases). The CDR3 covers 13 residues. Trimming removed 8 bases at V and 4 bases at J, with 12 bases between. Germline values: CDR1 SNHLY, CDR2 FYNNEI. DNA of the CDR3: TGTGCCAGCCGCTGGCGGGATTACAATGAGCAGTTCTTC. It is translated as CASRWRDYNEQFF.

This clonotype showed up many times. This rearrangement joins TRBV7-9 to TRBJ2-3, with a tentative D call TRBD2 (6 bases). V lost 8 bases and J 2 bases, leaving 17 bases between the germline ends. The germline V gene has CDR1 SEHNR and CDR2 FQNEAQ (reference sequence). The CDR3 covers 15 residues. The CDR3 region has the DNA TGTGCCAGCGCGATAGAGGGGAGGCCCACAGATACGCAGTATTTT. Encoded protein: CASAIEGRPTDTQYF.

The chain combines TRBV28 with TRBJ1-2; weak D call: TRBD1 (5 bases). V lost 3 bases and J lost 2, with 7 bases in between. CDR1 and CDR2 from the germline V gene are MDHEN and SYDVKM. This CDR3 comprises 13 residues. The chain's CDR3 is CASSFWGNYGYTF. DNA for the CDR3: TGTGCCAGCAGTTTTTGGGGGAACTATGGCTACACCTTC.

This clonotype came up a few times. The rearrangement links TRBV3-1 to TRBJ2-3, with 9 bases that match TRBD2. Trimming removed 1 base from V and 5 bases from J; junction bases left unmatched: 4. The germline V gene encodes CDR1 LGHDT and CDR2 YNNKEL (reference sequence). The CDR3 is 15 residues long. The CDR3 nucleotides are TGTGCCAGCAGCCAAGTAGGCGGGAGGGTAGATACGCAGTATTTT. This sequence encodes CASSQVGGRVDTQYF.

This clonotype was counted ten times or more. The chain has TRBV19 and TRBJ1-5, with D possibly being TRBD1 (5 bases). The CDR3 covers 14 residues. CDR1 LNHDA and CDR2 SQIVND come from the germline V gene (reference sequence). V dropped 7 bases and J dropped 3 bases, with 13 bases sitting between them. This CDR3 is CASMLLGVNQPQHF. The CDR3 DNA follows: TGTGCCAGTATGCTTTTAGGGGTCAATCAGCCCCAGCATTTT.

This clonotype was recorded many times. This chain joins TRBV10-3 and TRBJ1-1; TRBD1 might be the D (5 bases). Germline loops: CDR1 ENHRY, CDR2 SYGVKD. The CDR3 length is 14 residues. V was shortened by 4 bases and J by 5 bases, with 14 bases between the two germline ends. CDR3 nucleotide sequence: TGTGCCATCAGTGCGGAGAGGGGCCAAACTGAAGCTTTCTTT. Encoded protein: CAISAERGQTEAFF.

Comments on this clonotype: A read error is possible here, since a much larger clone lies one base away. The conserved phenylalanine or tryptophan normally closing the CDR3 is absent here, so this likely arose from a read error. This chain links TRBV28 with TRBJ2-5; D is ambiguous. Per the germline V gene, CDR1 is MDHEN and CDR2 is SYDVKM. The CDR3 runs to 11 residues. The V gene lost 4 bases and the J gene lost 4 bases, with 4 bases spanning the gap. The CDR3 protein is CASSYRETQYS. The CDR3 DNA reads as TGTGCCAGCAGTTACAGAGAGACCCAGTACTCC.

V is TRBV18 and J is TRBJ2-1, with D unresolved. V dropped 1 base and J dropped 7 bases, with 5 bases sitting between them. The germline CDR1 and CDR2 sequences are KGHSH and LQKENI. This CDR3 region has 12 residues. CDR3 residues: CASSPRRNEQFF. The CDR3 bases are TGTGCCAGCTCACCACGGAGAAATGAGCAGTTCTTC.

Many counts were recorded for this clonotype. V is TRBV29-1 and J is TRBJ2-3, with D tentatively TRBD1 (6 bases). The V gene's germline CDR1 is SQVTM and CDR2 ANQGSEA. Trimming shortened V by 6 bases and J by 2 bases, and 15 bases separated the two germline ends. The CDR3 loop spans 14 amino acids. The DNA of the CDR3 is TGCAGCGTGGGACGGGGACAAACCACAGATACGCAGTATTTT. Protein product: CSVGRGQTTDTQYF.

V usage is TRBV7-6 and J usage is TRBJ1-2, with D possibly TRBD1 on 6 matching bases. V shed 9 bases and J shed 7 bases, with 15 bases lying between them. Germline CDR1 SGHVS, CDR2 FNYEAQ. CDR3 length equals 12 residues. CDR3 protein: CASSPGGAGYTF. The CDR3 DNA sequence: TGTGCCAGTAGCCCGGGGGGGGCTGGCTACACCTTC.